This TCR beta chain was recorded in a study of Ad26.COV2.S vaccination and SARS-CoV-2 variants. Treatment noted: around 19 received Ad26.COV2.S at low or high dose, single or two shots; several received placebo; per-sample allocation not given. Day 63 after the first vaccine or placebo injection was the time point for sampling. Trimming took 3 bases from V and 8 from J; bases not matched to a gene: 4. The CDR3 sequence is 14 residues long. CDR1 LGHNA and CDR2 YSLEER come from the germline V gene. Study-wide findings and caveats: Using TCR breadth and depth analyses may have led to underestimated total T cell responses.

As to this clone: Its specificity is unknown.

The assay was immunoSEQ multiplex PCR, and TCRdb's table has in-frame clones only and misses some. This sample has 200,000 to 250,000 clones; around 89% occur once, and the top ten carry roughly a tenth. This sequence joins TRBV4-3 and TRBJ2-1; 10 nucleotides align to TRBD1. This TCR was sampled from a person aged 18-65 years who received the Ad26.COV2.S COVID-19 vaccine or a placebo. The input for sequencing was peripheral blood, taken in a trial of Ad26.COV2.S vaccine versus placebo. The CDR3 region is CASSQGQGNYEQFF. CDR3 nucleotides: TGCGCCAGCAGCCAGGGACAGGGGAATTATGAGCAGTTCTTC.